This T cell receptor beta chain was found in a study of cytomegalovirus exposure and HLA in healthy donors. Findings of the study overall: In the analysis, some V segments, TRBV6-2 and TRBV6-3 included, were excluded as indistinguishable.

The CDR3 contains 14 residues. CDR1 and CDR2 (germline): MNHNY, SVGAGI (reference sequence). J lost 5 bases, V lost 1 base, and 4 bases had no gene match. Points on this clone: The antigen is undetermined.

The PCR contained 60 Vbeta and 13 Jbeta primers. Libraries were prepared by immunoSEQ multiplex PCR; TCRdb keeps only in-frame clonotypes and omits some of them. The repertoire consists of 150,000 to 200,000 clones, with over 75% occurring once and the leading ten covering over 0.95%. The chain carries TRBV6-6 and TRBJ1-2; 7 bases fit TRBD1. Source material: PBMCs. The clonotype comes from a woman aged 50 to 60 in good health and CMV-seropositive. CDR3 region: CASSYLAGGYGYTF. CDR3 sequence (DNA): TGTGCCAGCAGTTACTTAGCAGGGGGGTATGGCTACACCTTC.